A single sample is the source of the 21 T cell receptor beta chains below, sequenced in a study of blood T cell repertoires in COVID-19. Sequencing used immunoSEQ multiplex PCR; TCRdb keeps in-frame clones, though not all of them. The sample yields about 300,000 clones, about nine tenths seen once. Sequencing was performed on peripheral blood. Receptors were obtained from a woman aged 25 to 39 with COVID-19, enrolled during active disease.

This clone occurred once. The chain is built from TRBV5-6 and TRBJ2-3, with no clear D. V was clipped by 3 bases and J by 6 bases, with 5 bases between them. In germline, CDR1 is SGHDT, CDR2 YYEEEE. The CDR3 extends over 11 amino acids. In DNA form, the CDR3 reads TGTGCCAGCAGCTCCAGGGATACGCAGTATTTT. Its protein product is CASSSRDTQYF.

This chain joins TRBV2 and TRBJ2-5; a possible D gene is TRBD2 (6 bases). Germline-derived CDR1 and CDR2 are SNHLY and FYNNEI. The CDR3 extends over 14 amino acids. The V gene lost 3 bases and the J gene lost 3 bases, with 11 bases spanning the gap. The CDR3 region is CASSDGSGEETQYF. CDR3 sequence (DNA): TGTGCCAGCAGTGATGGTAGCGGTGAAGAGACCCAGTACTTC.

The table lists this clone with a few counts. This chain uses TRBV11-2 with TRBJ1-2; no reliable D call. V dropped 0 bases and J dropped 5 bases, with 13 bases sitting between them. The CDR3 runs 15 residues. The germline V gene encodes CDR1 SGHAT and CDR2 FQNNGV. CDR3 sequence (DNA): TGTGCCAGCAGCTTAGAGTCGCAACAGAGATATGGCTACACCTTC. Amino acid sequence: CASSLESQQRYGYTF.

V gene TRBV28 combines with J gene TRBJ1-6; possible D gene TRBD1, 5 bases. The length of the CDR3 is 13 residues. The V end lost 4 bases, the J end lost 9 bases, and 10 bases lay between the germline ends. Germline CDR1 is MDHEN and CDR2 is SYDVKM. CDR3 DNA sequence: TGTGCCAGCAGTTCACGGGGGGTTTCACCCCTCCACTTT. It translates to CASSSRGVSPLHF.

The rearrangement uses TRBV6-1 and TRBJ2-1, with unresolved D. CDR1 and CDR2 from the germline V gene are MNHNS and SASEGT. V lost 2 bases and J 13 bases, leaving 12 bases between the germline ends. The CDR3 runs 12 residues. The CDR3: CASSETAVTQFF. DNA of the CDR3: TGTGCCAGCAGTGAAACGGCGGTTACACAGTTCTTC.

The chain employs TRBV15 and TRBJ2-5; TRBD2 is a possible D gene (6 bases). Germline CDR1 LNHNV, CDR2 YYDKDF (reference sequence). V lost 4 bases, J lost 0 bases, and 15 bases lay in between. The CDR3 is 16 residues long. The DNA for the CDR3 is TGTGCCACCAGCAAAGCCCCCGGGGGATACCAAGAGACCCAGTACTTC. Translating it yields CATSKAPGGYQETQYF.

The genes are TRBV5-1 and TRBJ2-2; D might be TRBD2 (6 bases). CDR1 and CDR2 (germline): SGHRS, YFSETQ. The germline V and J ends were trimmed by 3 bases and 4 bases, with 7 bases remaining between them. The CDR3 length is 13 residues. CDR3 sequence (DNA): TGCGCCAGCAGCTGGGGGGTCACCGGGGAGCTGTTTTTT. Its translation is CASSWGVTGELFF.

V and J are TRBV13 and TRBJ1-2; TRBD1 aligns across 10 bases. Per germline, CDR1 PRHDT and CDR2 FYEKMQ (reference sequence). This CDR3 region has 15 residues. V dropped 5 bases and J dropped 4; count of bases not matched to a gene: 7. The CDR3 here is CASSPRQGASYGYTF. Here the CDR3 DNA reads TGTGCCAGCAGCCCCCGACAGGGGGCCAGCTATGGCTACACCTTC.

The V gene is TRBV4-1, the J gene TRBJ1-5; 7 nucleotides align to TRBD1. This CDR3 has 14 residues. Germline loops: CDR1 MGHRA, CDR2 YSYEKL. J lost 6 bases, V lost 0 bases, and 2 bases had no gene match. As DNA, the CDR3 is TGCGCCAGCAGCCAAGAAGGGGGCACTCAGCCCCAGCATTTT. This codes for CASSQEGGTQPQHF.

The CDR3 DNA reads TGTGCCAGCAGCCTGGGGGGAGCCTATGGCTACACCTTC. Its translation: CASSLGGAYGYTF. This chain links TRBV7-9 with TRBJ1-2; a weak D match, TRBD1 (5 bases). The CDR3 runs 13 residues. The ends were cut back, 5 bases at V and 4 bases at J, with 11 bases in the middle. Germline assignment: CDR1 SEHNR and CDR2 FQNEAQ (reference sequence).

The chain recombines TRBV6-5 with TRBJ1-1; 7 nucleotides match TRBD1. Germline CDR1 MNHEY, CDR2 SVGAGI. The CDR3 has 14 residues. Trimming removed 6 bases from V and 0 bases from J; junction bases left unmatched: 4. The DNA of the CDR3 is TGTGCCAGCAGCAGGGACAGATTGAACACTGAAGCTTTCTTT. It yields the protein CASSRDRLNTEAFF.

The chain links TRBV11-2 to TRBJ2-1, with D tentatively TRBD2 (6 bases). Trimming removed 5 bases from V and 8 bases from J, with 13 bases in between. CDR1 and CDR2 (germline): SGHAT, FQNNGV. The CDR3 is 13 residues long. The CDR3 sequence is CASSPGRRYEQFF. The CDR3 nucleotides are TGTGCCAGCAGCCCAGGGAGGCGATATGAGCAGTTCTTC.

This sequence joins TRBV7-8 and TRBJ1-6; D is uncertain. This CDR3 comprises 17 residues. V was shortened by 3 bases and J by 0 bases, with 12 bases between the two germline ends. Germline-derived CDR1 and CDR2 are SGHVS and FQNEAQ. In DNA form, the CDR3 reads TGTGCCAGCAGCTTCCTAGCGCAGAGCTCCTATAATTCACCCCTCCACTTT. Translating gives CASSFLAQSSYNSPLHF.

The rearrangement joins TRBV2 to TRBJ1-3, with no clear D. Trimming cost V 8 bases and J 0 bases, with 8 bases left between them. Germline V gene sequence: CDR1 SNHLY, CDR2 FYNNEI. This CDR3 is 13 amino acids long. For the CDR3, the DNA is TGTGCCAGCGGAGCAGCCTCTGGAAACACCATATATTTT. Translating it yields CASGAASGNTIYF.

The chain recombines TRBV5-1 with TRBJ2-7; possible D gene TRBD1, 6 bases. The CDR3 contains 14 residues. V was pared by 0 bases and J by 7 bases, with 14 bases between. Germline V CDR1 and CDR2: SGHRS, YFSETQ. DNA for the CDR3: TGCGCCAGCAGCTTGGATCTGGGGGCGCGGGAGCAGTACTTC. It is translated as CASSLDLGAREQYF.

The chain employs TRBV6-5 and TRBJ2-3; TRBD1 is a possible D gene (6 bases). Germline V gene sequence: CDR1 MNHEY, CDR2 SVGAGI. CDR3 length: 12 residues. The ends were cut back, 10 bases at V and 1 base at J, with 9 bases in the middle. Here the CDR3 reads CATEGGTDTQYF. In nucleotides, the CDR3 is TGTGCCACAGAGGGGGGCACAGATACGCAGTATTTT.

The CDR3 sequence: CASSPTGYNSPLHF. The CDR3 DNA is TGTGCCAGCAGTCCTACAGGATATAATTCACCCCTCCACTTT. The chain uses TRBV25-1 and TRBJ1-6; TRBD1 is a possible D gene (5 bases). The CDR3 spans 14 residues. CDR1 and CDR2 (germline): MGHDK, SYGVNS. The germline V and J ends were trimmed by 5 bases and 4 bases, with 9 bases remaining between them.

This clone appeared once. The chain is built from TRBV4-1 and TRBJ1-6, with D possibly being TRBD1 (6 bases). Germline CDR1 is MGHRA and CDR2 is YSYEKL. The germline V and J ends were trimmed by 0 bases and 6 bases, with 21 bases remaining between them. This CDR3 is built from 19 residues. CDR3 bases: TGCGCCAGCAGCCAAGATACCTGGACAGTCACCCCTGTTAATTCACCCCTCCACTTT. Its protein product is CASSQDTWTVTPVNSPLHF.

This rearrangement joins TRBV6-6 to TRBJ2-2; D gene ambiguous. Trimming removed 5 bases at V and 2 bases at J, with 9 bases between. The CDR3 spans 14 residues. Germline values: CDR1 MNHNY, CDR2 SVGAGI (reference sequence). The CDR3 nucleotides read TGTGCCAGCAGTCCCCCCTATAACACCGGGGAGCTGTTTTTT. Translated, it gives CASSPPYNTGELFF.

This clone was counted a single time. The chain has TRBV7-2 and TRBJ2-5; 9 bases are shared with TRBD2. V was pared by 4 bases and J by 1 base, with 16 bases of the junction left unmatched. Germline CDR1 and CDR2: SGHTA and FQGNSA. This CDR3 comprises 19 residues. CDR3 in DNA: TGTGCCAGCAGCTCGTCCCCAGCGGGGGGAGTCATGCCCCAAGAGACCCAGTACTTC. Encoded protein: CASSSSPAGGVMPQETQYF.

Only one count was recorded for this clone. The rearrangement uses TRBV15 and TRBJ1-2; 9 bases map to TRBD1. V lost 0 bases, J lost 1 base, and 6 bases stayed unmatched. Germline CDR1 LNHNV, CDR2 YYDKDF (reference sequence). This CDR3 is built from 17 residues. The CDR3 DNA reads TGTGCCACCAGCAGAGATTTGGGGGGACAGGGTAACTATGGCTACACCTTC. Protein: CATSRDLGGQGNYGYTF. Supplemented by reference TRBV15 and TRBJ1-2, the full variable domain reads DAMVIQNPRYQVTQFGKPVTLSCSQTLNHNVMYWYQQKSSQAPKLLFHYYDKDFNNEADTPDNFQSRRPNTSFCFLDIRSPGLGDTAMYLCATSRDLGGQGNYGYTFGSGTRLTVV.